There are many counts of the clone carrying this T cell receptor beta chain. Its specificity is unknown. The CDR3 runs to 14 residues. The V and J ends lost 6 bases and 1 base respectively, with 12 bases between them. The germline CDR1 and CDR2 sequences are MNHEY and SMNVEV (reference sequence). In the study's own analysis: Individual samples carried between roughly 20,000 and 690,600 TCRs, with 95,638 as the median. MiXCR was run by TCRdb on the RACE reads, yielding one entry per CDR3 protein. TCRdb, not the authors, supplied the V and J calls. The sample has about 40,000 distinct CDR3 sequences; over 3% are singletons. As to time point: patch test 2, 6 weeks after DPC sensitization. The treatment here: therapeutic diphenylcyclopropenone sensitization with weekly scalp DPC. The sample comes from a study of human T cells and chemical hapten exposure. Study at large: Among samples, TCR yields varied mainly because of small differences in pooled library volume.

Study-wide results and limits: It was expanded TCRs that formed significantly more large CDR3 similarity clusters than controls did. Expanded TCR counts at PT1 were positively correlated with the patch test score.

This clonotype originated in a man in his forties with alopecia areata. Some clones in this sample may be carry-over from other donors' samples. The genes are TRBV27 and TRBJ1-2, with D possibly matching TRBD1 (5 bases). The input for sequencing was whole blood, taken in connection with sensitization to the hapten diphenylcyclopropenone (DPC). CDR3 protein: CASRRGGSNYGYTF. The CDR3 nucleotides read TGTGCCAGCAGAAGGGGAGGGAGTAACTATGGCTACACCTTC.